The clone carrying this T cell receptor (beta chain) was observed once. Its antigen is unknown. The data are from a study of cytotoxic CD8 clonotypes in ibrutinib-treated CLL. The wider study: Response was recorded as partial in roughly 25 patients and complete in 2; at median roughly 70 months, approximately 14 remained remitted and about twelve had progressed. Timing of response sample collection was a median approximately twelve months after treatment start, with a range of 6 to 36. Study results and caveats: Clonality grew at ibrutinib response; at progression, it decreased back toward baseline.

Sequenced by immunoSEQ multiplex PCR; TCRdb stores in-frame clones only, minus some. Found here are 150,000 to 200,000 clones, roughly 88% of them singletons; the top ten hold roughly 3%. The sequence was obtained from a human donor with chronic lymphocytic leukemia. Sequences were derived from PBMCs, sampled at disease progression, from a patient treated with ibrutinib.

In nucleotides, the CDR3 is TGTGCCAGCAGCTATCCCGGACTAGCGGCTAGCACAGATACGCAGTATTTT. Amino acids: CASSYPGLAASTDTQYF. The V and J genes are TRBV11-3 and TRBJ2-3; 10 bases agree with TRBD2. The V gene's germline CDR1 is SGHNT and CDR2 YENEEA. J lost 0 bases, V lost 4 bases, and 7 bases had no gene match. The CDR3 is 17 residues long.